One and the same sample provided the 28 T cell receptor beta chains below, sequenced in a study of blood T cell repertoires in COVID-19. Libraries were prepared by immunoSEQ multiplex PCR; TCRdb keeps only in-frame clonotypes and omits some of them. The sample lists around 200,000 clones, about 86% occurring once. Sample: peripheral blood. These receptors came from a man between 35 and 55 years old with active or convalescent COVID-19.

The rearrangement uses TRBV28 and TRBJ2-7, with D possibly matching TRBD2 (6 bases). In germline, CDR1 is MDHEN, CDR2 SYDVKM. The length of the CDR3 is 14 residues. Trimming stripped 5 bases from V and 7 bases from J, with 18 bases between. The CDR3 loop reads CASSRSSARSEQYF. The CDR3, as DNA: TGTGCCAGCAGTCGATCTAGCGCCAGAAGTGAGCAGTACTTC.

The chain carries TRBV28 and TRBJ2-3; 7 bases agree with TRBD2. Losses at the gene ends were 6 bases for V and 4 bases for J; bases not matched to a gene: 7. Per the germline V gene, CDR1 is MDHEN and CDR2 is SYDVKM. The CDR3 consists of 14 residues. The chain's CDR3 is CASRLALGPDTQYF. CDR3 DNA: TGTGCCAGCAGACTAGCGCTAGGCCCAGATACGCAGTATTTT.

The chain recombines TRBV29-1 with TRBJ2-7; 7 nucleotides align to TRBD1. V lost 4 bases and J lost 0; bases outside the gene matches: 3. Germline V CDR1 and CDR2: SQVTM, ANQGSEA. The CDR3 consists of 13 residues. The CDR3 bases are TGCAGCGTTGGAAACAGGGGCTCCTACGAGCAGTACTTC. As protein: CSVGNRGSYEQYF.

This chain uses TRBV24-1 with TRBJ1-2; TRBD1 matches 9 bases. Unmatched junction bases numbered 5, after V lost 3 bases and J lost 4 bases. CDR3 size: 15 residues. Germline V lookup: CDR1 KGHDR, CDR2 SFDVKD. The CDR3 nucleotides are TGTGCCACCAGTGATCGGACAGGGGTCCGCTATGGCTACACCTTC. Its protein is CATSDRTGVRYGYTF.

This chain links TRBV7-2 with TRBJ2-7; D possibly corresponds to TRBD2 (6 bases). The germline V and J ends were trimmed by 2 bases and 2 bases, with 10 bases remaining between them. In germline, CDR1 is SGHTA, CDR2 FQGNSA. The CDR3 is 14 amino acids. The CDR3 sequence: CASSLQWGAYEQYF. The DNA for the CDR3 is TGTGCCAGCAGCTTACAATGGGGGGCCTACGAGCAGTACTTC.

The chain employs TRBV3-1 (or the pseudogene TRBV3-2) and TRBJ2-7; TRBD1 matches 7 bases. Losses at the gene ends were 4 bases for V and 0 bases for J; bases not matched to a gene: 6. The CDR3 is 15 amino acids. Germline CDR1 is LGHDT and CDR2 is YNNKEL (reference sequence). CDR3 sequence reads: CASSPKGTVSYEQYF. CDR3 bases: TGTGCCAGCAGCCCTAAAGGGACAGTCTCCTACGAGCAGTACTTC.

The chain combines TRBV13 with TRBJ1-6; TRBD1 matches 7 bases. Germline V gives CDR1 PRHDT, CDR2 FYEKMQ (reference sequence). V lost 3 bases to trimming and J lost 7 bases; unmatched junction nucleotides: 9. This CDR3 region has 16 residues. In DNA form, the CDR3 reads TGTGCCAGCAGCTTCTTAGGGGGCCTGAAGAATTCACCCCTCCACTTT. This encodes CASSFLGGLKNSPLHF.

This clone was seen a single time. The DNA of the CDR3 is TGTGCCAGTAGTATAGGACAGGGGGCTCCTTACAGCAATCAGCCCCAGCATTTT. Its translation: CASSIGQGAPYSNQPQHF. The rearrangement links TRBV19 to TRBJ1-5, with TRBD1 matching over 10 bases. The CDR3 consists of 18 residues. CDR1 LNHDA and CDR2 SQIVND come from the germline V gene (reference sequence). J lost 1 base, V lost 1 base, and 7 bases had no gene match.

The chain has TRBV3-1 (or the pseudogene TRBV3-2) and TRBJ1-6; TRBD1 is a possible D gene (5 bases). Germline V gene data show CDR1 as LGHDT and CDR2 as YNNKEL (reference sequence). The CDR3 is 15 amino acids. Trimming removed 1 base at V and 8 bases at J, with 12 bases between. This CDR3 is CASSQGSGFDSPLHF. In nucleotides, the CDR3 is TGTGCCAGCAGCCAAGGTTCAGGGTTCGATTCACCCCTCCACTTT.

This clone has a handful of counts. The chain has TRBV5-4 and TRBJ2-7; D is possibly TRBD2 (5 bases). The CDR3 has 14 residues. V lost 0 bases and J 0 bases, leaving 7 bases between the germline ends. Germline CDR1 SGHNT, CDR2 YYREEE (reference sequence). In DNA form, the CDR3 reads TGTGCCAGCAGCTTGGGAGGGAGCTCCTACGAGCAGTACTTC. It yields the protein CASSLGGSSYEQYF.

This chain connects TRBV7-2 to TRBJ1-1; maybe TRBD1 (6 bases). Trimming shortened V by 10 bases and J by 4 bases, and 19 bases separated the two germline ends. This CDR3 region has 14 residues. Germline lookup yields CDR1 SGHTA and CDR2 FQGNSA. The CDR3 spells CATHQGPRSTEAFF. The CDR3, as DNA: TGTGCCACCCATCAGGGGCCTAGGAGCACTGAAGCTTTCTTT.

As DNA, the CDR3 is TGTGCCAGCAGTTTGGACAGGGGTAATGGCTACACCTTC. It codes for CASSLDRGNGYTF. V gene TRBV28 combines with J gene TRBJ1-2; 9 nucleotides agree with TRBD1. Germline assignment: CDR1 MDHEN and CDR2 SYDVKM. Trimming cost V 3 bases and J 6 bases; bases outside gene matches: 2. The CDR3 is 13 amino acids.

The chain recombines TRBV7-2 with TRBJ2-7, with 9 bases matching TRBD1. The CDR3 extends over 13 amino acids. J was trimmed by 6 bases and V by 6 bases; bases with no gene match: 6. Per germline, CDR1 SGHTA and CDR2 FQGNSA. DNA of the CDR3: TGTGCCAGCAGAGCCGGGACAGGGCTCGAGCAGTACTTC. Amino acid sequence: CASRAGTGLEQYF.

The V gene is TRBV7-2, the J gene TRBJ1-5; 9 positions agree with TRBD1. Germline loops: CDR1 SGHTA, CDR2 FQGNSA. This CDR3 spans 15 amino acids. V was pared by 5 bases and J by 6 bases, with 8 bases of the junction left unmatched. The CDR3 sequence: CASSAGTGSGQPQHF. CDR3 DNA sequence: TGTGCCAGCAGCGCCGGGACAGGGAGCGGTCAGCCCCAGCATTTT.

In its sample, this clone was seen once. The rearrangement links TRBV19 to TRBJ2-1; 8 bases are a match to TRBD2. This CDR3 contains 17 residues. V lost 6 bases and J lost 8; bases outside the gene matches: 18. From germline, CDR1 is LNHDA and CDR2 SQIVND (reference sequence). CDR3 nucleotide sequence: TGTGCCAGTAGCACCCCCCAGAGCGTTAGCGGGACCTATGAGCAGTTCTTC. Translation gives CASSTPQSVSGTYEQFF. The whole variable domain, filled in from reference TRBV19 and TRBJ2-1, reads DGGITQSPKYLFRKEGQNVTLSCEQNLNHDAMYWYRQDPGQGLRLIYYSQIVNDFQKGDIAEGYSVSREKKESFPLTVTSAQKNPTAFYLCASSTPQSVSGTYEQFFGPGTRLTVL.

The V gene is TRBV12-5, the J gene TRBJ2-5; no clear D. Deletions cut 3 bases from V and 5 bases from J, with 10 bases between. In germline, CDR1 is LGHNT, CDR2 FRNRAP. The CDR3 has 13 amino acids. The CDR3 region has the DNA TGTGCTAGTGGTTTCAGCGCTTTGGAGACCCAGTACTTC. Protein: CASGFSALETQYF.

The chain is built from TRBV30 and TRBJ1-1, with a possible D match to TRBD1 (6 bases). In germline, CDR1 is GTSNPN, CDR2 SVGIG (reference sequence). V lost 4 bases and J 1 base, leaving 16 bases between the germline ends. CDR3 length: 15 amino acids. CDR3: CAWKTPGTKNTEAFF. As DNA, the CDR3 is TGTGCCTGGAAAACACCCGGGACAAAGAACACTGAAGCTTTCTTT.

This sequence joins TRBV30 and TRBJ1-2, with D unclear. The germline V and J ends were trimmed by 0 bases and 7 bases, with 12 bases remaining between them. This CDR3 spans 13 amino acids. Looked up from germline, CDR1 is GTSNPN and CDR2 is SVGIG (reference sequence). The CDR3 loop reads CAWSVDAGGGYTF. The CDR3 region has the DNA TGTGCCTGGAGTGTGGACGCCGGAGGTGGCTACACCTTC.

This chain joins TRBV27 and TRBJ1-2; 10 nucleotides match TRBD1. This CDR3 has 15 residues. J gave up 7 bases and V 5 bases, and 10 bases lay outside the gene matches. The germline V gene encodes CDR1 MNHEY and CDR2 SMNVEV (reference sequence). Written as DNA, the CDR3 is TGTGCCAGCAGTCTGTATCCGGGACAGGGGTTTGGCTACACCTTC. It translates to CASSLYPGQGFGYTF.

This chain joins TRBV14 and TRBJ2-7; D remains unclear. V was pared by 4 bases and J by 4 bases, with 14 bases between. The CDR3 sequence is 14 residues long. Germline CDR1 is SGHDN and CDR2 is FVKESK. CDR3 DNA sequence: TGTGCCAGCAGCCCTCGGCAGCAACTATACGAGCAGTACTTC. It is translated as CASSPRQQLYEQYF.

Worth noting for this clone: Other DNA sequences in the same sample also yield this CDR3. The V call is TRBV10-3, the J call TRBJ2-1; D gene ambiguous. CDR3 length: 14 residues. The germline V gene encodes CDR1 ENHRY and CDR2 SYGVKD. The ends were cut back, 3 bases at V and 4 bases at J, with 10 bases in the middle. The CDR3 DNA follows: TGTGCCATCAGTGAACTTAGTTCTTACAATGAGCAGTTCTTC. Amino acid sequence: CAISELSSYNEQFF.

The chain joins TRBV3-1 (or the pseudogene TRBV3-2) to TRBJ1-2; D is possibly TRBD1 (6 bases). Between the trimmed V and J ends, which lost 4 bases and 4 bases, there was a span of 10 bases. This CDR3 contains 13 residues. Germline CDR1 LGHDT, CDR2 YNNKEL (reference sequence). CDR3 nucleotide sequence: TGTGCCAGCAGCCCCAGGACAGCCTATGGCTACACCTTC. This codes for CASSPRTAYGYTF.

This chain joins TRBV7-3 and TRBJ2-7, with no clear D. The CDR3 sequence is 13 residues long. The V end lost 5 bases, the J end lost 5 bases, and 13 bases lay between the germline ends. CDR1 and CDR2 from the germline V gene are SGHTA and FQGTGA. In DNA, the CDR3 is TGTGCCAGCAGCCCCGCGCTAGGAGACGAGCAGTACTTC. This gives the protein CASSPALGDEQYF. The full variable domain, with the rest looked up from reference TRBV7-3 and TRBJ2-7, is GAGVSQTPSNKVTEKGKYVELRCDPISGHTALYWYRQSLGQGPEFLIYFQGTGAADDSGLPNDRFFAVRPEGSVSTLKIQRTERGDSAVYLCASSPALGDEQYFGPGTRLTVT.

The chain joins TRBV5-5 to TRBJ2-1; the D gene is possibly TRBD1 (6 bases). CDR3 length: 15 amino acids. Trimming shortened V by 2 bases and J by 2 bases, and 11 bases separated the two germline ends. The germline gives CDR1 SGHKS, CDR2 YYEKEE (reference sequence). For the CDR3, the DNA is TGTGCCAGCAGCTTTCGGGACACCCCCTACAATGAGCAGTTCTTC. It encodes CASSFRDTPYNEQFF.

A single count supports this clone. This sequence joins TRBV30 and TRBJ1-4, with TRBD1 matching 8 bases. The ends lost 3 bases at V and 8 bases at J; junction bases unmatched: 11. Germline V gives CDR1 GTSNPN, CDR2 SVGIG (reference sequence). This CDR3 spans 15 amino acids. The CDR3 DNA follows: TGTGCCTGGAGCCAAGGACAGGGAAGGAGGGAAAAACTGTTTTTT. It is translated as CAWSQGQGRREKLFF.

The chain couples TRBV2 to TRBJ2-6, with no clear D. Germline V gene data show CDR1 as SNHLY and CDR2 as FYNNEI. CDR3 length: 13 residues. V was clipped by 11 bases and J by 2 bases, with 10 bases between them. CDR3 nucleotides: TGTGCCGGAGAGTTTACTGGGGCCAACGTCCTGACTTTC. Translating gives CAGEFTGANVLTF.

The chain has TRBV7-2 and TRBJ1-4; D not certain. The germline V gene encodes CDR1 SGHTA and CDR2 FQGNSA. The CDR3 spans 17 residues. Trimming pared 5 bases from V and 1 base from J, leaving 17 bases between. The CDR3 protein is CASSPRNAALTNEKLFF. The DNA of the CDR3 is TGTGCCAGCAGCCCCCGTAACGCCGCACTAACTAATGAAAAACTGTTTTTT.

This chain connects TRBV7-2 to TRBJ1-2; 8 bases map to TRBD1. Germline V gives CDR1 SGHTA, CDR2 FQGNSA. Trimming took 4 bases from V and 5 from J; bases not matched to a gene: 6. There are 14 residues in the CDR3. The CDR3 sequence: CASSSQGGLYGYTF. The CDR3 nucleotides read TGTGCCAGCAGCTCACAGGGGGGGTTATATGGCTACACCTTC. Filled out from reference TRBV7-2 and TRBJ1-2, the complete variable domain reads GAGVSQSPSNKVTEKGKDVELRCDPISGHTALYWYRQSLGQGLEFLIYFQGNSAPDKSGLPSDRFSAERTGGSVSTLTIQRTQQEDSAVYLCASSSQGGLYGYTFGSGTRLTVV.